The clone carrying this T cell receptor beta chain was detected a few times. No antigen is known for it. The CDR3 sequence is 16 residues long. Deletions cut 5 bases from V and 7 bases from J, with 23 bases between. Germline V gives CDR1 LNHNV, CDR2 YYDKDF (reference sequence). It was with a sample-barcoded 5' primer and a J-beta primer mix that a second PCR of roughly 7 to 12 cycles was run. Per sample, CDR3-containing paired-end reads numbered at least 2.5 million. Each CDR3 protein is one row after TCRdb ran MiXCR on the 5' RACE reads. This sample has around 1,000,000 distinct CDR3 sequences; under 30% occur once, and the top ten carry approximately 0.79%. The sample is drawn from a study of blood T cells in healthy people across ages. Findings and limits, study-wide: Researchers deemed the diversity estimates from one million T cells underestimates.

These data were likewise used in another study, on T cells of mothers and their children. That study adds: Added by the second PCR's M1S primer were sample barcodes and 2-4 random nucleotides. From each mother came over 8 million TCR beta CDR3 reads, and from each child came 2.5 million to 3.5 million.

The sample comprised blood. The TCR sequence derives from a girl aged 2 to 9 in good health. This chain joins TRBV15 and TRBJ1-2; tentative D call: TRBD1 (6 bases). The CDR3 sequence: CATSGSKQGGWSGYTF. In nucleotides, the CDR3 is TGTGCCACCAGCGGATCCAAACAGGGCGGTTGGAGTGGCTACACCTTC.